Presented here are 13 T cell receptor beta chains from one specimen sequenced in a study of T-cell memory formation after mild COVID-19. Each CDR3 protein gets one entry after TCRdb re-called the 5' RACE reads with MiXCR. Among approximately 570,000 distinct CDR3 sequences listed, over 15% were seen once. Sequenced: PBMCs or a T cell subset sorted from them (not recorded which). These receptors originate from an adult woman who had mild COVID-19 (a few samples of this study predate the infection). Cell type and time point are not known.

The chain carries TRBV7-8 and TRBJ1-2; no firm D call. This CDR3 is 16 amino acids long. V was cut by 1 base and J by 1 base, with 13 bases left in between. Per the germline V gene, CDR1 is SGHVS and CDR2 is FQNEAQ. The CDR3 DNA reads TGTGCCAGCAGCTTAGGAGCAGCCCGCATTAACTATGGCTACACCTTC. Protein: CASSLGAARINYGYTF.

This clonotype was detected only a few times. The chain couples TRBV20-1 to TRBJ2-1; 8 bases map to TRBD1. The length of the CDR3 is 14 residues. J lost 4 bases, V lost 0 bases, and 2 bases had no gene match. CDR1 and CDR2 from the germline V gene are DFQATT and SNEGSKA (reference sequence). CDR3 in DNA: TGCAGTGCTAGAGATCGACAGGGGTACAATGAGCAGTTCTTC. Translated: CSARDRQGYNEQFF.

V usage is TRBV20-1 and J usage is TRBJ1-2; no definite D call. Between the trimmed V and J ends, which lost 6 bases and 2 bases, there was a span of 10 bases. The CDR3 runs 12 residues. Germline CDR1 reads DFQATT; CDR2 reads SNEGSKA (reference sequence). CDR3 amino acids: CSAAEPNYGYTF. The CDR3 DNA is TGCAGTGCCGCGGAGCCGAACTATGGCTACACCTTC.

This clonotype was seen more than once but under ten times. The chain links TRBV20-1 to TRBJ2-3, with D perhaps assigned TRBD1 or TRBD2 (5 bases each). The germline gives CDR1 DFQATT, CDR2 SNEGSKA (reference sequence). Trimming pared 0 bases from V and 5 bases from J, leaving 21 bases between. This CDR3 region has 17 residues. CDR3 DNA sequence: TGCAGTGCTAGAGAGTGGGCCCCGAGGGGTCGGATAGATACGCAGTATTTT. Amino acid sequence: CSAREWAPRGRIDTQYF.

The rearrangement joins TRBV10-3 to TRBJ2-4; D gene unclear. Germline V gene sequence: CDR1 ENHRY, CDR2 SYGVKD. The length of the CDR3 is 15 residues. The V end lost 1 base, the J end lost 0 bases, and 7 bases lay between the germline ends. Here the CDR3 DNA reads TGTGCCATCAGTGAGTACGAGGCAGCCAAAAACATTCAGTACTTC. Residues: CAISEYEAAKNIQYF.

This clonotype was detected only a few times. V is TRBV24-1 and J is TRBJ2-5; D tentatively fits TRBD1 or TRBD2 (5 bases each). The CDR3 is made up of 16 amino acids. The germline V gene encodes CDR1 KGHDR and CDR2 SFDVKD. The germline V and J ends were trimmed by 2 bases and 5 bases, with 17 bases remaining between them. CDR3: CATSDWGVGDRETQYF. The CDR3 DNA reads TGTGCCACCAGTGATTGGGGCGTCGGGGATCGGGAGACCCAGTACTTC.

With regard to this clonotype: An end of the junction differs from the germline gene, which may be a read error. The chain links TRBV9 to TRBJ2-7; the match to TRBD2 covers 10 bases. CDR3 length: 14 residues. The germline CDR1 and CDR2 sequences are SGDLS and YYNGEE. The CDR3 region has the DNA TGTGCCAGCAGCTCCGGACTAGCGGAATACGACCAGTACTTC. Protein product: CASSSGLAEYDQYF.

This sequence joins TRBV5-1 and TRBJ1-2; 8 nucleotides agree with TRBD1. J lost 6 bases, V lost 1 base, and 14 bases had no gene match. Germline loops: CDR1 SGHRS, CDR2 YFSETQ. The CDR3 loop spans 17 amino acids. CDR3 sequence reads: CASSLFYDRGLKNGYTF. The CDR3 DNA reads TGCGCCAGCAGCTTGTTTTACGACAGGGGATTAAAAAATGGCTACACCTTC.

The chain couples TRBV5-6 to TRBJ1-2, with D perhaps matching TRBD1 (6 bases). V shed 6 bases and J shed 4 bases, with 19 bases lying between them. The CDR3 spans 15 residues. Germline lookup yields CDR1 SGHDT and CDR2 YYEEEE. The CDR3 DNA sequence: TGTGCCAGCACCCCGTCTCCAGGGGATTCCTATGGCTACACCTTC. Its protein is CASTPSPGDSYGYTF.

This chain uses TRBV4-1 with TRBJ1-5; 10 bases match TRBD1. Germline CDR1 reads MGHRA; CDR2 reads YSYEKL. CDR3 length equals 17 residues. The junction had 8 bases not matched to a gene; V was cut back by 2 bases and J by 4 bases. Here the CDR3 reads CASSQHGTGDGNQPQHF. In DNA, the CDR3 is TGCGCCAGCAGCCAACACGGGACAGGGGATGGGAATCAGCCCCAGCATTTT.

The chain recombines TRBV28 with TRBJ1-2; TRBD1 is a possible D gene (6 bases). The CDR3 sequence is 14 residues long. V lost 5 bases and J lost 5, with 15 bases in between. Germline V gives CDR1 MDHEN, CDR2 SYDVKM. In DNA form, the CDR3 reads TGTGCCAGCAGTCCCCCCAGGGGTTGGTATGGCTACACCTTC. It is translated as CASSPPRGWYGYTF.

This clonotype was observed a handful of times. The CDR3 loop is CASSLVLAGGTYNEQFF. CDR3 in DNA: TGTGCCAGCAGCTTAGTTCTGGCGGGAGGCACCTACAATGAGCAGTTCTTC. J is TRBJ2-1 and V is TRBV13; 8 bases align to TRBD2. The CDR3 consists of 17 residues. V was pared by 1 base and J by 2 bases, with 7 bases of the junction left unmatched. Germline V gene data show CDR1 as PRHDT and CDR2 as FYEKMQ (reference sequence).

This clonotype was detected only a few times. CDR3 region: CASSYTPAGVSNEQFF. DNA of the CDR3: TGTGCCAGCAGTTACACCCCGGCGGGAGTTTCCAATGAGCAGTTCTTC. This rearrangement joins TRBV6-6 to TRBJ2-1, with 7 bases aligning to TRBD2. This CDR3 spans 16 amino acids. CDR1 MNHNY and CDR2 SVGAGI come from the germline V gene (reference sequence). The V gene end was trimmed by 2 bases and the J gene end by 6 bases; junction bases not matched to a gene: 10.